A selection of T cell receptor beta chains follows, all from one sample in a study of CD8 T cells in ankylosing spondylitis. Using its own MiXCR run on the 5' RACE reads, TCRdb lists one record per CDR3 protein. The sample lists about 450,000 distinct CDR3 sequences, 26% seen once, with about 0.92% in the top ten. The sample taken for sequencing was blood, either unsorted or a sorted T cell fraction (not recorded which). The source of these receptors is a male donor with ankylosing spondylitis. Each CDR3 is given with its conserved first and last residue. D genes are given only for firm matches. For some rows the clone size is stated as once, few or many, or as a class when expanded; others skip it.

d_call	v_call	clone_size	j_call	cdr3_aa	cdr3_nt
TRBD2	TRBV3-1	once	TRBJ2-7	CASSQTSGAYEQYF	TGTGCCAGCAGCCAGACTAGCGGGGCCTACGAGCAGTACTTC
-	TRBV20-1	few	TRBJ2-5	CSAQPPDVGRTQYF	TGCAGTGCCCAACCCCCCGACGTGGGTAGGACCCAGTACTTC
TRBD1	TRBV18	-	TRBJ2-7	CASSPGTGDGYEQYF	TGTGCCAGCTCACCTGGGACAGGGGACGGTTACGAGCAGTACTTC
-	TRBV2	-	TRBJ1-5	CASTGGPSNQPQHF	TGTGCCAGCACGGGGGGGCCGAGCAATCAGCCCCAGCATTTT
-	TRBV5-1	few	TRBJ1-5	CASSLTGTQPQHF	TGCGCCAGCAGCCTTACAGGCACTCAGCCCCAGCATTTT
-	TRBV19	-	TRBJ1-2	CASSTAGEPYGYTF	TGTGCCAGTAGTACCGCAGGGGAACCCTATGGCTACACCTTC
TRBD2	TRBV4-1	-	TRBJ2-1	CASSRATSGSYNEQFF	TGCGCCAGCAGCCGCGCAACTAGCGGGAGTTACAATGAGCAGTTCTTC
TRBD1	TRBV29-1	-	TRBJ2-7	CSGRDRSSYEQYF	TGCAGCGGGCGGGACAGGAGCTCCTACGAGCAGTACTTC
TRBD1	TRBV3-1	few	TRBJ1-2	CASSPPGGGAGQNYGYTF	TGTGCCAGCAGCCCCCCAGGAGGGGGCGCGGGTCAAAACTATGGCTACACCTTC
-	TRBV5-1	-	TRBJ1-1	CASSLSQTNTEAFF	TGCGCCAGCAGCTTGTCCCAAACGAACACTGAAGCTTTCTTT
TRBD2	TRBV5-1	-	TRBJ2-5	CASSLDSGRQETQYF	TGCGCCAGCAGCTTGGATAGCGGGAGACAAGAGACCCAGTACTTC
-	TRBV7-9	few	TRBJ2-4	CASSFLSRDKNIQYF	TGTGCCAGCAGCTTCCTTAGCCGCGACAAAAACATTCAGTACTTC
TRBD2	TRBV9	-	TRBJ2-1	CASSVALAGGGRDEQFF	TGTGCCAGCAGCGTAGCACTAGCGGGAGGTGGACGCGATGAGCAGTTCTTC
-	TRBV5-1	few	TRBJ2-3	CASSVLEADTQYF	TGCGCCAGCAGCGTCTTAGAGGCGGATACGCAGTATTTT
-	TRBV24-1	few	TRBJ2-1	CATSDLGEQAPNEQFF	TGTGCCACCAGTGATTTGGGGGAGCAGGCCCCCAATGAGCAGTTCTTC
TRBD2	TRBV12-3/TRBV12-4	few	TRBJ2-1	CASSLSLAGNNEQFF	TGTGCCAGCAGTTTAAGCCTAGCGGGGAACAATGAGCAGTTCTTC
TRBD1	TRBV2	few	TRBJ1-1	CASSEAGTGGSEAFF	TGTGCCAGCAGTGAAGCAGGGACAGGGGGCAGTGAAGCTTTCTTT
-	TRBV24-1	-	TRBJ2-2	CATSWGGDGNTGELFF	TGTGCCACCAGTTGGGGCGGGGACGGGAACACCGGGGAGCTGTTTTTT
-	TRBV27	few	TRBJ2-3	CASSSTGPQYF	TGTGCCAGCAGTTCGACAGGTCCGCAGTATTTT
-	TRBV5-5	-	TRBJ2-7	CASSLAVQGSEQYF	TGTGCCAGCAGCTTGGCCGTGCAGGGCAGCGAGCAGTACTTC
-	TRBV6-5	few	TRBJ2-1	CASRDYNEQFF	TGTGCCAGCAGAGACTACAATGAGCAGTTCTTC
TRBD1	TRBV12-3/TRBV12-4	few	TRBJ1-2	CASSMGQVGYTF	TGTGCCAGCAGTATGGGACAGGTGGGCTACACCTTC
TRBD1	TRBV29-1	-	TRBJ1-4	CSVATGVGGEKLFF	TGCAGCGTCGCGACAGGGGTCGGTGGTGAAAAACTGTTTTTT
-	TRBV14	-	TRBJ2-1	CASSPLLILRNEQFF	TGTGCCAGCAGTCCGCTACTAATACTAAGGAATGAGCAGTTCTTC